The rows below give T cell receptor beta chains drawn from one sample of a study of breast tumors, draining lymph nodes, adjacent tissues. From the multiplex PCR reads, TCRdb called clonotypes with MiXCR, one entry per CDR3 protein. The sample includes under 20,000 distinct CDR3 sequences, over 40% of them seen just once. Sequencing input: breast tumor tissue. The source is a female donor with breast cancer. Some clones in this sample may be carry-over from other donors' samples. Each CDR3 is given with its conserved first and last residue. D genes are given only for firm matches. Clone size is given for some rows only: seen once, a few or many times, or a class if the clone is expanded.

size: once; length: 13; D: TRBD1; V: TRBV19; J: TRBJ2-7; DNA: TGTGCCAGTACTGACAGGGACAGCTACGAGCAGTACTTC; CDR3: CASTDRDSYEQYF
size: NA; length: 13; D: NA; V: TRBV7-3; J: TRBJ2-5; DNA: TGTGCCAGCAGCAATACTGCCCAAGAGACCCAGTACTTC; CDR3: CASSNTAQETQYF
size: once; length: 11; D: TRBD1; V: TRBV29-1; J: TRBJ2-1; DNA: TGCAGCGTGCGAGGACAGGATGAGCAGTTCTTC; CDR3: CSVRGQDEQFF
size: medium-sized; length: 12; D: TRBD1; V: TRBV9; J: TRBJ2-7; DNA: TGTGCCAGCAGCGGGGACAGGAGCGAGCAGTACTTC; CDR3: CASSGDRSEQYF
size: many; length: 16; D: TRBD2; V: TRBV14; J: TRBJ2-1; DNA: TGTGCCAGCAGCCGAGGGGGTTATAGCGGGAGTAATGAGCAGTTCTTC; CDR3: CASSRGGYSGSNEQFF
size: many; length: 15; D: NA; V: TRBV11-3; J: TRBJ2-7; DNA: TGTGCCAGCAGCTTAGGAGTCAGGGCTTCCGACGAGCAGTACTTC; CDR3: CASSLGVRASDEQYF
size: medium-sized; length: 16; D: NA; V: TRBV6-1; J: TRBJ2-5; DNA: TGTGCCAGCAGTGATGTGTGGGGTGGGACCCAGGAGACCCAGTACTTC; CDR3: CASSDVWGGTQETQYF
size: medium-sized; length: 16; D: TRBD1; V: TRBV6-5; J: TRBJ2-3; DNA: TGTGCCAGCAGTTACGACAACAGGGGGCTAGGAGATACGCAGTATTTT; CDR3: CASSYDNRGLGDTQYF
size: many; length: 12; D: NA; V: TRBV28; J: TRBJ1-2; DNA: TGTGCCAGCAGGCAGGGAAGCTATGGCTACACCTTC; CDR3: CASRQGSYGYTF
size: NA; length: 15; D: NA; V: TRBV12-3/TRBV12-4; J: TRBJ2-3; DNA: TGTGCCAGCCAGTTCGGGGGAGCGACCACAGATACGCAGTATTTT; CDR3: CASQFGGATTDTQYF
size: large; length: 13; D: TRBD1; V: TRBV7-9; J: TRBJ2-7; DNA: TGTGCCAGCAGCTTCCAGACAGGGAACGAGCAGTACTTC; CDR3: CASSFQTGNEQYF
size: NA; length: 15; D: TRBD1; V: TRBV5-1; J: TRBJ1-2; DNA: TGCGCCAGCCGCCTAGGGACAGGCTTTAACTATGGCTACACCTTC; CDR3: CASRLGTGFNYGYTF
size: many; length: 14; D: NA; V: TRBV18; J: TRBJ2-7; DNA: TGTGCCAGCACCTCCGGGACTTTCTCCTACGAGCAGTACTTC; CDR3: CASTSGTFSYEQYF
size: NA; length: 13; D: NA; V: TRBV29-1; J: TRBJ2-7; DNA: TGCAGCGCCCTCCGGGACTCCACCTACGAGCAGTACTTC; CDR3: CSALRDSTYEQYF
size: NA; length: 12; D: NA; V: TRBV11-2; J: TRBJ1-3; DNA: TGTGCCAGCAGCGTTAACAGCAACACCATATATTTT; CDR3: CASSVNSNTIYF
size: NA; length: 13; D: NA; V: TRBV6-1; J: TRBJ1-2; DNA: TGTGCCAGCAGTGAACTACAGGACTATGGCTACACCTTC; CDR3: CASSELQDYGYTF
size: many; length: 14; D: NA; V: TRBV4-3; J: TRBJ2-1; DNA: TGCGCCAGCAGCCACCTCTCCTCCTACAATGAGCAGTTCTTC; CDR3: CASSHLSSYNEQFF
size: many; length: 12; D: NA; V: TRBV10-1; J: TRBJ2-3; DNA: TGCGCCAGCTCCCGAAGCGCAGATACGCAGTATTTT; CDR3: CASSRSADTQYF
size: medium-sized; length: 13; D: TRBD1; V: TRBV12-3/TRBV12-4; J: TRBJ1-3; DNA: TGTGCCAGCACCGGGACAGGTGGAAACACCATATATTTT; CDR3: CASTGTGGNTIYF
size: NA; length: 16; D: TRBD2; V: TRBV20-1; J: TRBJ2-3; DNA: TGCAGTGCTGGGAGCCCGAAGACTAGCAGTTCAGATACGCAGTATTTT; CDR3: CSAGSPKTSSSDTQYF
size: many; length: 13; D: NA; V: TRBV18; J: TRBJ2-7; DNA: TGTGCCAGCTCCGTTAAAGGGGATCGGGAGCAGTACTTC; CDR3: CASSVKGDREQYF
size: few; length: 14; D: NA; V: TRBV14; J: TRBJ2-4; DNA: TGTGCCAGCAGTTTCGGGAGATCGAAAAACATTCAGTACTTC; CDR3: CASSFGRSKNIQYF
size: NA; length: 14; D: NA; V: TRBV20-1; J: TRBJ1-2; DNA: TGCAGTGCTAGCCCCCCTAAGGGATGGGGAGGCTACACCTTC; CDR3: CSASPPKGWGGYTF
size: NA; length: 16; D: TRBD2; V: TRBV7-9; J: TRBJ2-1; DNA: TGCACCAGCAGCTTAGTTGGGCGGGAGGTCCCCGATGCGCAGTTCTTC; CDR3: CTSSLVGREVPDAQFF
size: many; length: 15; D: NA; V: TRBV14; J: TRBJ2-5; DNA: TGTGCCAGCAGCCTAACGGGTGGCCCCGGAGAGACCCAGTACTTC; CDR3: CASSLTGGPGETQYF
size: NA; length: 17; D: NA; V: TRBV20-1; J: TRBJ2-5; DNA: NA; CDR3: CVLLCQQLLGRGEVQYF
size: NA; length: 16; D: NA; V: TRBV7-6; J: TRBJ2-1; DNA: TGTGCCAGCAGCTTAGGAGCTGGGGGGCCCTACAATGAGCAGTTCTTC; CDR3: CASSLGAGGPYNEQFF
size: NA; length: 15; D: NA; V: TRBV19; J: TRBJ2-1; DNA: TGTGCCAGTAGTAGGCCGTCCCGAGGCTACAATGAGCAGTTCTTC; CDR3: CASSRPSRGYNEQFF
size: many; length: 15; D: NA; V: TRBV20-1; J: TRBJ2-5; DNA: TGCAGTGCTAGAAACTGGGACGAGTACCAAGAGACCCAGTACTTC; CDR3: CSARNWDEYQETQYF
size: many; length: 16; D: TRBD2; V: TRBV7-6; J: TRBJ2-7; DNA: TGTGCCAGCAGCTTACGGACTAGCGGCTTCTCCTACGAGCAGTACTTC; CDR3: CASSLRTSGFSYEQYF
size: many; length: 14; D: NA; V: TRBV28; J: TRBJ2-5; DNA: TGTGCCAGCAGGACTCCGCCGGGAGCCGGGGGCCAGTACTTC; CDR3: CASRTPPGAGGQYF
size: many; length: 15; D: NA; V: TRBV24-1; J: TRBJ1-6; DNA: TGTGCCACCAGTGATGGTCGCCGGGGAGATTCACCCCTCCACTTT; CDR3: CATSDGRRGDSPLHF
size: NA; length: 11; D: NA; V: TRBV5-5; J: TRBJ2-7; DNA: TGTGCCAGCAGCTCTGAAGGGGAGCAGTACTTC; CDR3: CASSSEGEQYF
size: NA; length: 12; D: NA; V: TRBV15; J: TRBJ2-7; DNA: TGTGCCACCAGCAGGGACAGCTACGAGCAGTACTTC; CDR3: CATSRDSYEQYF
size: many; length: 15; D: NA; V: TRBV7-9; J: TRBJ1-3; DNA: TGTGCCAGCAGCTTGAACCAGGTTTCTGGAAACACCATATATTTT; CDR3: CASSLNQVSGNTIYF
size: many; length: 14; D: NA; V: TRBV20-1; J: TRBJ1-1; DNA: TGCAGTGCTAGAGTCGGGGGTACGAACACTGAAGCTTTCTTT; CDR3: CSARVGGTNTEAFF
size: NA; length: 14; D: NA; V: TRBV2; J: TRBJ2-4; DNA: TGTGCCAGCAGTGATTCGGTAGCCAAAAACATTCAGTACTTC; CDR3: CASSDSVAKNIQYF
size: medium-sized; length: 12; D: NA; V: TRBV29-1; J: TRBJ1-2; DNA: TGCAGCGTTTACGACGGAAACTATGGCTACACCTTC; CDR3: CSVYDGNYGYTF
size: NA; length: 15; D: TRBD2; V: TRBV18; J: TRBJ2-7; DNA: TGTGCCAGCTCACTCGTGACTAGCGGAAATTACGAGCAGTACTTC; CDR3: CASSLVTSGNYEQYF
size: large; length: 16; D: NA; V: TRBV5-1; J: TRBJ2-1; DNA: TGCGCCAGCAGCCCGGCGGGGCTAGTAAGCTCCAATGAGCAGTTCTTC; CDR3: CASSPAGLVSSNEQFF
size: many; length: 17; D: NA; V: TRBV5-6; J: TRBJ2-1; DNA: TGTGCCAGCAGCTCGTTGATTCGGAGACAGGCGAAGGATGAGCAGTTCTTC; CDR3: CASSSLIRRQAKDEQFF
size: NA; length: 17; D: TRBD2; V: TRBV6-2/TRBV6-3; J: TRBJ2-1; DNA: TGTGCCAGCGGGAAAGGGACCGCCGGGACTAACTACAATGAGCAGTTCTTC; CDR3: CASGKGTAGTNYNEQFF
size: once; length: 14; D: TRBD1; V: TRBV18; J: TRBJ1-2; DNA: TGTGCCAGCTCACCGGGGGACAGGGACTATGGCTACACCTTC; CDR3: CASSPGDRDYGYTF
size: NA; length: 16; D: TRBD1; V: TRBV18; J: TRBJ2-1; DNA: TGTGCCAGCTCGTCCCCGGGACAGAGCTCCTACAATGAGCAGTTCTTC; CDR3: CASSSPGQSSYNEQFF
size: once; length: 17; D: TRBD1; V: TRBV19; J: TRBJ1-2; DNA: TGTGCCAGTTCGCAGCCGGGACAGGGGATCCCTAACTATGGCTACGCCTTC; CDR3: CASSQPGQGIPNYGYAF
size: many; length: 13; D: TRBD1; V: TRBV5-6; J: TRBJ2-1; DNA: TGTGCCAGCAGCTGGACAGGGGTCGATGAGCAGTTCTTC; CDR3: CASSWTGVDEQFF
size: NA; length: 16; D: NA; V: TRBV7-2; J: TRBJ2-2; DNA: TGTGCCAGCAGCTTAAGCTGGGGCGGCGAGGGCGGGGAGCTGTTTTTT; CDR3: CASSLSWGGEGGELFF
size: NA; length: 16; D: NA; V: TRBV15; J: TRBJ1-5; DNA: TGTGCCACCAGCAGAGAAGGGGCAGGGAAGGATCAGCCCCAGCATTTT; CDR3: CATSREGAGKDQPQHF
size: many; length: 13; D: NA; V: TRBV27; J: TRBJ2-3; DNA: TGTGCCAGCCACCAGCGTCGCACAGATACGCAGTATTTT; CDR3: CASHQRRTDTQYF
size: many; length: 14; D: NA; V: TRBV2; J: TRBJ2-3; DNA: TGTGCCAGCAGTGAAGCTCAGAGCACAGATACGCAGTATTTT; CDR3: CASSEAQSTDTQYF
size: many; length: 15; D: NA; V: TRBV20-1; J: TRBJ2-3; DNA: TGCAGTGCTAGAGACGCGACCCCTCCTACAGATACGCAGTATTTT; CDR3: CSARDATPPTDTQYF
size: many; length: 13; D: NA; V: TRBV10-1; J: TRBJ2-3; DNA: TGCGCCAGCAGTGAGTTAAAGACAGATACGCAGTATTTT; CDR3: CASSELKTDTQYF
size: NA; length: 15; D: NA; V: TRBV20-1; J: TRBJ2-5; DNA: TGCAGTGCTAGCACAGGCGAACGGGGCCAAGAGACCCAGTACTTC; CDR3: CSASTGERGQETQYF
size: many; length: 15; D: TRBD1; V: TRBV14; J: TRBJ1-6; DNA: TGTGCCAGCAGCCAAGATCAGGGGGCTTATTCACCCCTCCACTTT; CDR3: CASSQDQGAYSPLHF
size: NA; length: 11; D: NA; V: TRBV20-1; J: TRBJ2-5; DNA: TGCAGTGCCCTCCTCAAAGAGACCCAGTCCTTC; CDR3: CSALLKETQSF